The 16 T cell receptor beta chains below all came from one sample that was sequenced in a study of blood T cell repertoires in COVID-19. Only in-frame clones appear in the TCRdb table, and some are missing; sequencing was by immunoSEQ multiplex PCR. The sample lists a few hundred thousand clones, 83% occurring once. The sample comprised peripheral blood. Receptors originate from a woman aged 25 to 39 with COVID-19, enrolled during active disease.

The rearrangement joins TRBV19 to TRBJ1-1; D unresolved. With 7 bases removed from V and 5 bases from J, the gap between germline ends came to 11 bases. Germline V CDR1 and CDR2: LNHDA, SQIVND (reference sequence). This CDR3 has 12 amino acids. CDR3 amino acids: CASIVYGTEAFF. The CDR3 coding sequence is TGTGCCAGTATCGTTTACGGTACTGAAGCTTTCTTT. Based on the CDR3 plus reference TRBV19 and TRBJ1-1, the full variable domain is DGGITQSPKYLFRKEGQNVTLSCEQNLNHDAMYWYRQDPGQGLRLIYYSQIVNDFQKGDIAEGYSVSREKKESFPLTVTSAQKNPTAFYLCASIVYGTEAFFGQGTRLTVV.

The chain joins TRBV10-3 to TRBJ1-2; TRBD1 matches 9 bases. V shed 8 bases, J shed 8 bases, and the junction held 9 bases outside the gene matches. The CDR3 loop spans 13 amino acids. CDR1 is ENHRY and CDR2 is SYGVKD in the germline V gene. CDR3: CAIQGQGRYGYTF. DNA of the CDR3: TGTGCCATCCAGGGACAGGGTCGTTACGGCTACACCTTC.

The rearrangement joins TRBV2 to TRBJ2-1; unclear D gene. Germline CDR1 and CDR2: SNHLY and FYNNEI. This CDR3 has 12 residues. In nucleotides, the CDR3 is TGTGCGTACCAAGGCAGGCTCAATGAGCAGTTCTTC. It translates to CAYQGRLNEQFF.

The chain has TRBV29-1 and TRBJ2-7; possibly TRBD1 for D (5 bases). CDR1 is SQVTM and CDR2 is ANQGSEA in the germline V gene. V was trimmed by 3 bases and J by 7 bases, leaving 13 bases between them. The CDR3 spans 12 residues. The chain's CDR3 is CSVDWGLDEQYF. CDR3 in DNA: TGCAGCGTTGATTGGGGCCTGGATGAGCAGTACTTC.

J is TRBJ1-6 and V is TRBV30; 7 positions match TRBD1. Per germline, CDR1 GTSNPN and CDR2 SVGIG (reference sequence). This CDR3 has 14 amino acids. Unmatched junction bases numbered 6, after V lost 1 base and J lost 9 bases. CDR3 DNA sequence: TGTGCCTGGAGTGATGGACAGGTTATTTCACCCCTCCACTTT. Amino acids: CAWSDGQVISPLHF.

The gene calls are TRBV29-1 and TRBJ1-1, with 9 positions matching TRBD1. Germline V gene sequence: CDR1 SQVTM, CDR2 ANQGSEA. This CDR3 is 13 amino acids long. V shed 6 bases, J shed 1 base, and the junction held 3 bases outside the gene matches. The DNA for the CDR3 is TGCAGCGTGGGACAGGGAACGAACACTGAAGCTTTCTTT. This sequence encodes CSVGQGTNTEAFF.

The CDR3 coding sequence is TGTGCCAGCAGTAGCGGGCTAGATACGCAGTATTTT. Protein: CASSSGLDTQYF. The gene calls are TRBV9 and TRBJ2-3, with 7 bases identical to TRBD2. J lost 5 bases, V lost 5 bases, and 2 bases had no gene match. The CDR3 has 12 residues. CDR1 SGDLS and CDR2 YYNGEE come from the germline V gene. Variable domain in full (rest from reference TRBV9 and TRBJ2-3): DSGVTQTPKHLITATGQRVTLRCSPRSGDLSVYWYQQSLDQGLQFLIQYYNGEERAKGNILERFSAQQFPDLHSELNLSSLELGDSALYFCASSSGLDTQYFGPGTRLTVL.

The chain uses TRBV9 and TRBJ2-2, with a possible D match to TRBD1 (5 bases). Trimming removed 0 bases at V and 7 bases at J, with 16 bases between. From germline, CDR1 is SGDLS and CDR2 YYNGEE. The CDR3 is 16 residues long. CDR3 residues: CASSVGGGAHGGELFF. CDR3 sequence (DNA): TGTGCCAGCAGCGTAGGGGGTGGGGCTCATGGCGGGGAGCTGTTTTTT.

This clone was seen only once. One junction end disagrees with the germline gene, perhaps due to a read error. The chain is built from TRBV18 and TRBJ2-7, with D maybe TRBD2 (6 bases). Germline CDR1 is KGHSH and CDR2 is LQKENI. The CDR3 contains 15 residues. The CDR3 nucleotides read TGTGCCAGCGCACCCTACCGGGGGAAGGACGACGAGCAGTACTTC. Its translation: CASAPYRGKDDEQYF.

The V call is TRBV2, the J call TRBJ1-1, with a tentative D call TRBD1 (5 bases). In germline, CDR1 is SNHLY, CDR2 FYNNEI. There are 12 residues in the CDR3. The V end was cut by 0 bases, the J end by 8 bases, with 7 bases between. CDR3 protein: CASSEAAGEAFF. The CDR3 DNA sequence: TGTGCCAGCAGTGAAGCGGCAGGGGAAGCTTTCTTT. Together with reference TRBV2 and TRBJ1-1, the CDR3 gives the full variable domain: EPEVTQTPSHQVTQMGQEVILRCVPISNHLYFYWYRQILGQKVEFLVSFYNNEISEKSEIFDDQFSVERPDGSNFTLKIRSTKLEDSAMYFCASSEAAGEAFFGQGTRLTVV.

The V and J genes are TRBV7-2 and TRBJ2-7; 7 bases line up with TRBD1. This CDR3 region has 13 residues. From germline, CDR1 is SGHTA and CDR2 FQGNSA. V lost 5 bases, J lost 2 bases, and 3 bases stayed unmatched. The CDR3 loop is CASSPGQTYEQYF. DNA of the CDR3: TGTGCCAGCAGCCCGGGACAGACCTACGAGCAGTACTTC.

The chain is built from TRBV5-5 and TRBJ1-2; no firm D call. Trimming removed 0 bases at V and 10 bases at J, with 19 bases between. CDR3 length: 15 amino acids. Germline V gene lookup returns CDR1 SGHKS and CDR2 YYEKEE (reference sequence). The CDR3 loop is CASSLARWIQTSYTF. The CDR3, as DNA: TGTGCCAGCAGCTTGGCCAGGTGGATCCAGACCTCCTACACCTTC.

V is TRBV5-6 and J is TRBJ1-5, with 11 bases lining up with TRBD1. The CDR3 sequence is 17 residues long. Unmatched junction bases numbered 2, after V lost 0 bases and J lost 0 bases. The germline V gene has CDR1 SGHDT and CDR2 YYEEEE. The CDR3 DNA reads TGTGCCAGCAGCTTGGGGACAGGGGGCTATAGCAATCAGCCCCAGCATTTT. Its translation: CASSLGTGGYSNQPQHF.

The chain has TRBV28 and TRBJ2-2, with 7 bases aligning to TRBD2. Germline CDR1 and CDR2: MDHEN and SYDVKM. The CDR3 runs to 14 residues. The V segment lost 8 bases and the J segment 7 bases; nucleotides outside the gene matches: 10. For the CDR3, the DNA is TGTGCCAGCTTTACCCCCGGGGGGAACGGGGAGCTGTTTTTT. Translating gives CASFTPGGNGELFF.

This rearrangement joins TRBV7-2 to TRBJ1-2; D is possibly TRBD1 (5 bases). CDR1 and CDR2 (germline): SGHTA, FQGNSA. Trimming cost V 0 bases and J 6 bases, with 11 bases left between them. The length of the CDR3 is 14 residues. The CDR3 nucleotides read TGTGCCAGCAGCTTAGCGAGCGACAGCCATGGCTACACCTTC. As protein: CASSLASDSHGYTF. The full variable domain, completed using reference TRBV7-2 and TRBJ1-2, is GAGVSQSPSNKVTEKGKDVELRCDPISGHTALYWYRQSLGQGLEFLIYFQGNSAPDKSGLPSDRFSAERTGGSVSTLTIQRTQQEDSAVYLCASSLASDSHGYTFGSGTRLTVV.

This clone was observed a single time. V is TRBV12-3 or TRBV12-4 and J is TRBJ1-1, with D possibly TRBD1 on 5 matching bases. Trimming removed 6 bases from V and 1 base from J, with 9 bases in between. The CDR3 is 13 residues long. CDR3 sequence reads: CASRITGNTEAFF. The CDR3 bases are TGTGCCAGCAGGATAACAGGGAACACTGAAGCTTTCTTT.